These 5 T cell receptor beta chains came from one sample sequenced in a study of early T cells in non-severe SARS-CoV-2 infection. TCRdb itself ran the 5' RACE reads through MiXCR, one entry per CDR3 protein. This table holds around 78,000 distinct CDR3 sequences, 10% found once. The source material was whole blood, sampled at baseline. These receptors were collected from an adult who was a healthcare worker with PCR-confirmed SARS-CoV-2 infection or an uninfected control (not recorded which).

The rearrangement links TRBV24-1 to TRBJ2-1, with 10 bases fitting TRBD2. V was pared by 4 bases and J by 7 bases, with 6 bases of the junction left unmatched. CDR1 KGHDR and CDR2 SFDVKD come from the germline V gene. The CDR3 consists of 15 residues. The CDR3: CATSEAGLATNEQFF. CDR3 in DNA: TGTGCCACCAGTGAGGCGGGACTAGCGACGAATGAGCAGTTCTTC.

This clonotype was counted ten times or more. In DNA, the CDR3 is TGTGCCAGCAGCTTCAATAGCGGGGGGGCAGCAGATACGCAGTATTTT. Translating it yields CASSFNSGGAADTQYF. The chain employs TRBV7-2 and TRBJ2-3; 11 bases are shared with TRBD2. Germline assignment: CDR1 SGHTA and CDR2 FQGNSA. The CDR3 has 16 residues. Unmatched junction bases numbered 6, after V lost 3 bases and J lost 4 bases.

This clonotype has only a few counts. The chain joins TRBV29-1 to TRBJ1-2; no firm D call. Trimming stripped 3 bases from V and 4 bases from J, with 12 bases between. CDR3 length equals 13 residues. Per germline, CDR1 SQVTM and CDR2 ANQGSEA. The CDR3 is CSVEEGESYGYTF. The CDR3, as DNA: TGCAGCGTTGAGGAGGGAGAGAGCTATGGCTACACCTTC.

The gene calls are TRBV5-4 and TRBJ2-1; D remains ambiguous. CDR1 is SGHNT, CDR2 YYREEE, per germline (reference sequence). The CDR3 runs to 13 residues. The germline V and J ends were trimmed by 3 bases and 5 bases, with 9 bases remaining between them. The CDR3 sequence is CASSWGIDNEQFF. The CDR3 coding sequence is TGTGCCAGCAGCTGGGGAATAGACAATGAGCAGTTCTTC.

The genes are TRBV3-1 and TRBJ2-3; 8 bases fit TRBD2. The CDR3 is made up of 15 amino acids. V shed 2 bases, J shed 4 bases, and the junction held 5 bases outside the gene matches. Germline V gene sequence: CDR1 LGHDT, CDR2 YNNKEL (reference sequence). The CDR3 spells CASSQRGGAADTQYF. The DNA of the CDR3 is TGTGCCAGCAGCCAACGGGGGGGCGCAGCAGATACGCAGTATTTT.